The rows below give T cell receptor beta chains drawn from one sample of a study of vaccination effects on CD4 cells after COVID-19. Profiling relied on immunoSEQ multiplex PCR, and the TCRdb table lists in-frame clones only, not all of them. The table records tens of thousands of clones, about four fifths of them present only once. These receptors' antigens are unknown. The input for sequencing was CD4+ T cells from PBMCs cultured with HCoV-229E spike peptides, taken before COVID-19 vaccination. The receptors come from a human donor who received a COVID-19 vaccine. Each CDR3 is given with its conserved first and last residue. The D gene is left open where the match is weak. Where a row states a size, it is once, few, many or the class of an expanded clone; other rows omit it.

J gene,V gene,D gene,clone size,CDR3 DNA,CDR3 protein
TRBJ2-3,TRBV27,TRBD1,-,TGTGCCAGCAGGCGGACAGGGGGAACGAGCACAGATACGCAGTATTTT,CASRRTGGTSTDTQYF
TRBJ2-3,TRBV7-2,-,-,TGTGCCACTAGGCGGGGCGGGGCAGATACGCAGTATTTT,CATRRGGADTQYF
TRBJ1-1,TRBV6-2/TRBV6-3,-,-,TGTGCCAGCAGTTCTCCGACGGTGAACACTGAAGCTTTCTTT,CASSSPTVNTEAFF
TRBJ2-2,TRBV5-1,TRBD1,-,TGCGCCAGCAGGTGGGGGACAGGGGGCACCGGGGAGCTGTTTTTT,CASRWGTGGTGELFF
TRBJ1-5,TRBV18,-,-,TGTGCCAGCTCACCGGGACTTAGCAATCAGCCCCAGCATTTT,CASSPGLSNQPQHF
TRBJ2-2,TRBV10-2,TRBD1,-,TGCGCCAGCAGTGAGGGGACAGTCCCGACCGGGGAGCTGTTTTTT,CASSEGTVPTGELFF
TRBJ1-1,TRBV11-2,-,-,TGTGCCAGCAGCCGAGGGGGGGGTGCTGAAGCTTTCTTT,CASSRGGGAEAFF
TRBJ2-1,TRBV5-1,TRBD2,-,TGCGCCAGCAGCTTGGAACCCCCTGGCGGGGGGGCCAAGAATGAGCAGTTCTTC,CASSLEPPGGGAKNEQFF
TRBJ1-6,TRBV7-9,-,-,TGTGCCAGCAGCTCGGGCGGACCGGGTTCACCCCTCCACTTT,CASSSGGPGSPLHF
TRBJ1-5,TRBV6-6,-,-,TGTGCCAGCAGGCCCGGGACAACGTATCAGCCCCAGCATTTT,CASRPGTTYQPQHF
TRBJ2-2,TRBV5-1,-,-,TGCGCCAGCAGCTTCGAGAACACCGGGGAGCTGTTTTTT,CASSFENTGELFF
TRBJ2-3,TRBV18,-,-,TGTGCCAGCTCACCTGCCGATTCGGCAGGTCGAACAGATACGCAGTATTTT,CASSPADSAGRTDTQYF
TRBJ1-2,TRBV2,TRBD1,-,TGTGCCAGCCGGGACAGGGTGGGGACGGACTATGGCTACACCTTC,CASRDRVGTDYGYTF
TRBJ2-2,TRBV3-1/TRBV3-2,-,-,TGTGCCAGCAGCCACGGTCGGGGGGAGCTGTTTTTT,CASSHGRGELFF
TRBJ2-3,TRBV30,TRBD2,-,TGTGCCTGGAGCGCCCTAGCGGGGGGAGATACGCAGTATTTT,CAWSALAGGDTQYF
TRBJ2-4,TRBV19,TRBD2,-,TGTGCCATCGGGGTCGGGGGAGGGGCCAAAAACATTCAGTACTTC,CAIGVGGGAKNIQYF
TRBJ2-5,TRBV28,TRBD2,-,TGTGCCAGCAGGGCCGGTTCAGCGGGGGGAGAGACCCAGTACTTC,CASRAGSAGGETQYF
TRBJ1-6,TRBV3-1/TRBV3-2,-,-,TGTGCCAGCAGCCGAGTTAATCTTCCGGGAAGCTATAATTCACCCCTCCACTTT,CASSRVNLPGSYNSPLHF
TRBJ1-6,TRBV7-2,TRBD1,once,TGTGCCAGCAGCTTATCCCCCGGGACAGGGTATTCACCCCTCCACTTT,CASSLSPGTGYSPLHF
TRBJ2-1,TRBV5-1,TRBD2,-,TGCGCCAGCAGCTGGTCCGCGGGGGATGGCAATGAGCAGTTCTTC,CASSWSAGDGNEQFF
TRBJ2-3,TRBV24-1,TRBD1,-,TGTGCCACCAGACAGGGGCAGGATACGCAGTATTTT,CATRQGQDTQYF
TRBJ2-3,TRBV9,-,-,TGTGCCAGCAGCGTAGGACACCCCGGCCTTACTAGCACAGATACGCAGTATTTT,CASSVGHPGLTSTDTQYF
TRBJ2-6,TRBV10-3,-,-,TGTGCCATCAACCCGACAGGCCCCGCCGGGGCCAACGTCCTGACTTTC,CAINPTGPAGANVLTF
TRBJ2-3,TRBV5-5,-,-,TGTGCCAGCAGCTTAGGTGTATTCCGGACAACGGGTCCGGATACGCAGTATTTT,CASSLGVFRTTGPDTQYF
TRBJ2-1,TRBV7-9,-,-,TGTGCCAGCAGCTTACTAGGCTATGAGCAGTTCTTC,CASSLLGYEQFF
TRBJ1-2,TRBV7-3,-,few,TGTGCCAGCAGCTTACAGGGCGAGAAGGGCTACACCTTC,CASSLQGEKGYTF
TRBJ1-4,TRBV5-1,-,-,TGCGCCAGCAGCTTGGAGTCGGCACCATGGAAGGAAAAACTGTTTTTT,CASSLESAPWKEKLFF
TRBJ2-5,TRBV7-3,-,-,TGTGCCAGCAGCCCAACTGGGGGGATAGAGACCCAGTACTTC,CASSPTGGIETQYF
TRBJ2-2,TRBV12-3/TRBV12-4,-,-,TGTGCCAGTAGGAAGCCCGGGGAGCTGTTTTTT,CASRKPGELFF
TRBJ2-6,TRBV7-8,-,-,TGTGCCAGCAGCTTAGCAGGCGGCTCTGGGGCCAACGTCCTGACTTTC,CASSLAGGSGANVLTF
TRBJ1-5,TRBV4-1,TRBD1,-,TGCGCCAGCAGCCTAAGACAGGGGATGGATCAGCCCCAGCATTTT,CASSLRQGMDQPQHF
TRBJ2-2,TRBV7-9,TRBD2,-,TGTGCCAGCAGACGTAGCGGGGGAGCGAACACCGGGGAGCTGTTTTTT,CASRRSGGANTGELFF
TRBJ2-4,TRBV15,-,-,TGTGCCACCAGCAAGGCCGGCGGAGCCAAAAACATTCAGTACTTC,CATSKAGGAKNIQYF
TRBJ2-3,TRBV5-1,-,-,TGCGCCAGCAGCTTGGCAGGGGTTCTAGATACGCAGTATTTT,CASSLAGVLDTQYF
TRBJ2-1,TRBV30,-,-,TGTGCCTGGAGTGCACAGACTAGTATCAATGAGCAGTTCTTC,CAWSAQTSINEQFF
TRBJ1-1,TRBV5-1,TRBD1,-,TGCGCCAGCAGCCGACGTAACACAGGGGTAAACACTGAAGCTTTCTTT,CASSRRNTGVNTEAFF
TRBJ2-1,TRBV20-1,-,-,TGCAGTGCTAGTAACAGGGTCCACGATGAGCAGTTCTTC,CSASNRVHDEQFF
TRBJ1-1,TRBV7-2,TRBD1,-,TGTGCCAGCAGCCGGGGGGGGCAGGGGGCCGGCACTGAAGCTTTCTTT,CASSRGGQGAGTEAFF
TRBJ2-3,TRBV30,TRBD2,-,TGTGCCTGGAGGCAGGTAAGGAGCGGGGGGAGGAACACAGATACGCAGTATTTT,CAWRQVRSGGRNTDTQYF
TRBJ2-2,TRBV19,TRBD1,-,TGTGCCAGTAGTATACTGGACAGGGCCACCGGGGAGCTGTTTTTT,CASSILDRATGELFF
TRBJ2-3,TRBV19,-,-,TGTGCCAGTAGTGAGCAGGGGGGGATGGGAGATACGCAGTATTTT,CASSEQGGMGDTQYF
TRBJ2-4,TRBV28,-,-,TGTGCCAGCAGTTTACTTCAGGCAGGGACCAAAAACATTCAGTACTTC,CASSLLQAGTKNIQYF
TRBJ2-2,TRBV3-1/TRBV3-2,-,-,TGTGCCAGCAGCCAAGTCCAAGGCCGGACAGCGAACACCGGGGAGCTGTTTTTT,CASSQVQGRTANTGELFF
TRBJ1-1,TRBV28,TRBD1,-,TGTGCCAGCAGTGGACAGGGGGCGATGAACACTGAAGCTTTCTTT,CASSGQGAMNTEAFF
TRBJ1-5,TRBV6-7,-,few,TGTGCCAGCAGTAGACCGGGACAAAATAGCAATCAGCCCCAGCATTTT,CASSRPGQNSNQPQHF
TRBJ2-2,TRBV4-1,-,-,TGCGCCAGCAGCCAAGATGGGACAACAGGGGAGCTGTTTTTT,CASSQDGTTGELFF
TRBJ2-3,TRBV2,TRBD2,-,TGTGCCAGCAGAAGACTAGCGGGGAACACAGATACGCAGTATTTT,CASRRLAGNTDTQYF
TRBJ2-5,TRBV5-1,-,-,TGCGCCAGCAGAAGTGACACGTACCAAGAGACCCAGTACTTC,CASRSDTYQETQYF
TRBJ2-5,TRBV6-5,-,-,TGTGCCAGCAGGTCCCCAGGTGGAGAGACCCAGTACTTC,CASRSPGGETQYF
TRBJ2-2,TRBV24-1,-,-,TGTGCCACCAGTGACCACACTAGCATAGGCACCGGGGAGCTGTTTTTT,CATSDHTSIGTGELFF
TRBJ2-3,TRBV12-3/TRBV12-4,-,once,TGTGCCAGCAGTTTTTCCGAAGATACGCAGTATTTT,CASSFSEDTQYF
TRBJ1-5,TRBV20-1,-,-,TGCAGTGCTAGTCAATCCTCTGCCGGGGACGATCAGCCCCAGCATTTT,CSASQSSAGDDQPQHF
TRBJ2-1,TRBV6-5,-,-,TGTGCCAGCAGTTTTTCCCGGGGTTACAATGAGCAGTTCTTC,CASSFSRGYNEQFF
TRBJ1-3,TRBV18,TRBD1,once,TGTGCCAGCTCACAGGACAGGGCTGGAAACACCATATATTTT,CASSQDRAGNTIYF
TRBJ2-1,TRBV5-5,TRBD2,-,TGTGCCAGCACCCGGACTAGCGGGGCTAGCTCCTACAATGAGCAGTTCTTC,CASTRTSGASSYNEQFF
TRBJ1-2,TRBV24-1,-,-,TGTGCCACCAGTCATGGTAGAGGTAGGTATGGCTACACCTTC,CATSHGRGRYGYTF
TRBJ1-5,TRBV6-5,TRBD1,once,TGTGCCAGCAGTTATAGGGACAGTAATCAGCCCCAGCATTTT,CASSYRDSNQPQHF